The rows below give T cell receptor beta chains drawn from one sample of a study of blood T cell repertoires in COVID-19. Assay: immunoSEQ multiplex PCR; the TCRdb copy retains only in-frame clones and omits some. The sample comprises around 72,000 clones, about 90% of which are singletons, and around 13% rests with the top ten. Sequenced input: peripheral blood. The receptor source for this set is a human donor with active COVID-19. The donor label of this sample is uncertain. Both conserved end residues are part of each CDR3. The order of the fields is CDR3 protein, CDR3 DNA, V gene, D gene, J gene, CDR3 length, clone size. The D gene is left open where the match is weak. The size of a clone is reported for some rows only, either as once, few or many, or as a class for expanded clones.

CDR3 protein: CASSFSSVSYEQYF
CDR3 DNA: TGTGCCAGCAGTTTCTCTAGCGTCTCCTACGAGCAGTACTTC
V gene: TRBV6-2/TRBV6-3
D gene: .
J gene: TRBJ2-7
CDR3 length: 14
clone size: .

CDR3 protein: CASSYSPLYTEAFF
CDR3 DNA: TGTGCCAGCAGTTACTCCCCTCTATACACTGAAGCTTTCTTT
V gene: TRBV6-5
D gene: .
J gene: TRBJ1-1
CDR3 length: 14
clone size: .

CDR3 protein: CASSVDRAEYNEQFF
CDR3 DNA: TGTGCCAGCAGCGTAGACAGGGCGGAATACAATGAGCAGTTCTTC
V gene: TRBV9
D gene: .
J gene: TRBJ2-1
CDR3 length: 15
clone size: .

CDR3 protein: CASSVGRDTEAFF
CDR3 DNA: TGTGCCAGCAGCGTAGGGCGGGACACTGAAGCTTTCTTT
V gene: TRBV7-8
D gene: .
J gene: TRBJ1-1
CDR3 length: 13
clone size: .

CDR3 protein: CASSLGDRGPVAFF
CDR3 DNA: TGTGCCAGCAGTTTAGGGGACAGGGGCCCTGTCGCTTTCTTT
V gene: TRBV28
D gene: TRBD1
J gene: TRBJ1-1
CDR3 length: 14
clone size: .

CDR3 protein: CASSLSTGELFF
CDR3 DNA: TGTGCCAGCAGTCTCAGCACCGGGGAGCTGTTTTTT
V gene: TRBV28
D gene: .
J gene: TRBJ2-2
CDR3 length: 12
clone size: .

CDR3 protein: CSVDLKGLAFGNEQFF
CDR3 DNA: TGCAGCGTTGACCTTAAGGGACTAGCTTTTGGGAATGAGCAGTTCTTC
V gene: TRBV29-1
D gene: TRBD2
J gene: TRBJ2-1
CDR3 length: 16
clone size: .

CDR3 protein: CASRTDRGSNQPQHF
CDR3 DNA: TGTGCCAGCAGAACAGACAGGGGTAGCAATCAGCCCCAGCATTTT
V gene: TRBV2
D gene: TRBD1
J gene: TRBJ1-5
CDR3 length: 15
clone size: .

CDR3 protein: CASIPEGNTEAFF
CDR3 DNA: TGTGCCAGCATACCGGAGGGGAACACTGAAGCTTTCTTT
V gene: TRBV3-1/TRBV3-2
D gene: .
J gene: TRBJ1-1
CDR3 length: 13
clone size: .

CDR3 protein: CASSYVLTQAFF
CDR3 DNA: TGTGCCAGCAGTTACGTATTGACTCAAGCTTTCTTT
V gene: TRBV6-6
D gene: .
J gene: TRBJ1-1
CDR3 length: 12
clone size: .

CDR3 protein: CASTTGGLGSPLHF
CDR3 DNA: TGTGCCAGCACTACAGGGGGCCTAGGGTCACCCCTCCACTTT
V gene: TRBV28
D gene: TRBD1
J gene: TRBJ1-6
CDR3 length: 14
clone size: once

CDR3 protein: CASSLGLAGANEQFF
CDR3 DNA: TGTGCCAGCAGTTTGGGACTAGCGGGAGCCAATGAGCAGTTCTTC
V gene: TRBV6-5
D gene: TRBD2
J gene: TRBJ2-1
CDR3 length: 15
clone size: .

CDR3 protein: CASSAGGVNTEAFF
CDR3 DNA: TGCGCCAGCAGCGCAGGAGGGGTGAACACTGAAGCTTTCTTT
V gene: TRBV5-1
D gene: .
J gene: TRBJ1-1
CDR3 length: 14
clone size: .

CDR3 protein: CASSWAGVNTEAFF
CDR3 DNA: TGTGCCAGCAGTTGGGCCGGGGTGAACACTGAAGCTTTCTTT
V gene: TRBV28
D gene: .
J gene: TRBJ1-1
CDR3 length: 14
clone size: .

CDR3 protein: CASSKTSGPYEQYF
CDR3 DNA: TGTGCCAGCAGTAAAACTAGCGGCCCCTACGAGCAGTACTTC
V gene: TRBV6-5
D gene: TRBD2
J gene: TRBJ2-7
CDR3 length: 14
clone size: .

CDR3 protein: CASSLRGATSTDTQYF
CDR3 DNA: TGCGCCAGCAGCCTGCGGGGCGCAACTAGCACAGATACGCAGTATTTT
V gene: TRBV5-1
D gene: .
J gene: TRBJ2-3
CDR3 length: 16
clone size: .

CDR3 protein: CASSPPGQRINQPQHF
CDR3 DNA: TGTGCCAGCAGCCCCCCGGGACAGCGTATCAATCAGCCCCAGCATTTT
V gene: TRBV21-1
D gene: .
J gene: TRBJ1-5
CDR3 length: 16
clone size: .

CDR3 protein: CASSQGRQGLAGISSYNEQFF
CDR3 DNA: TGTGCCAGCAGCCAAGGACGACAGGGACTAGCGGGGATCAGCTCCTACAATGAGCAGTTCTTC
V gene: TRBV14
D gene: TRBD2
J gene: TRBJ2-1
CDR3 length: 21
clone size: .

CDR3 protein: CASSSRQVMNTGELFF
CDR3 DNA: TGTGCCAGCAGTTCCAGACAGGTTATGAACACCGGGGAGCTGTTTTTT
V gene: TRBV28
D gene: .
J gene: TRBJ2-2
CDR3 length: 16
clone size: .

CDR3 protein: CATSTSVGTGVEKLFF
CDR3 DNA: TGTGCCACCAGCACCTCGGTAGGGACAGGGGTTGAAAAACTGTTTTTT
V gene: TRBV24-1
D gene: TRBD1
J gene: TRBJ1-4
CDR3 length: 16
clone size: .

CDR3 protein: CASRTDSNQPQHF
CDR3 DNA: TGTGCCAGCCGGACAGATAGCAATCAGCCCCAGCATTTT
V gene: TRBV12-3/TRBV12-4
D gene: .
J gene: TRBJ1-5
CDR3 length: 13
clone size: .

CDR3 protein: CASSQSGRTNEQFF
CDR3 DNA: TGTGCCAGCAGCCAATCTGGGAGGACGAATGAGCAGTTCTTC
V gene: TRBV6-2/TRBV6-3
D gene: .
J gene: TRBJ2-1
CDR3 length: 14
clone size: few

CDR3 protein: CASRQGSGNQPQHF
CDR3 DNA: TGTGCCAGCCGACAGGGGTCGGGTAATCAGCCCCAGCATTTT
V gene: TRBV6-5
D gene: TRBD1
J gene: TRBJ1-5
CDR3 length: 14
clone size: .

CDR3 protein: CASSLQGAAGANVLTF
CDR3 DNA: TGTGCCAGCAGCCTACAGGGGGCGGCCGGGGCCAACGTCCTGACTTTC
V gene: TRBV13
D gene: TRBD1
J gene: TRBJ2-6
CDR3 length: 16
clone size: .

CDR3 protein: CASSELAGVTGELFF
CDR3 DNA: TGTGCCAGCAGTGAACTAGCGGGAGTAACCGGGGAGCTGTTTTTT
V gene: TRBV6-4
D gene: TRBD2
J gene: TRBJ2-2
CDR3 length: 15
clone size: few

CDR3 protein: CASSPSLGSAGELFF
CDR3 DNA: TGTGCCAGCAGCCCAAGTCTCGGGTCCGCCGGGGAGCTGTTTTTT
V gene: TRBV7-9
D gene: .
J gene: TRBJ2-2
CDR3 length: 15
clone size: .

CDR3 protein: CASSPDLGSTDTQYF
CDR3 DNA: TGTGCCAGCAGCCCAGACTTAGGTAGCACAGATACGCAGTATTTT
V gene: TRBV7-9
D gene: .
J gene: TRBJ2-3
CDR3 length: 15
clone size: .

CDR3 protein: CASSFSRDSTADTQYF
CDR3 DNA: TGTGCCAGCAGCTTTAGTCGTGATAGTACTGCAGATACGCAGTATTTT
V gene: TRBV7-2
D gene: .
J gene: TRBJ2-3
CDR3 length: 16
clone size: .

CDR3 protein: CASSSDRNSPLHF
CDR3 DNA: TGTGCCAGCAGCTCTGACAGGAACTCACCCCTCCACTTT
V gene: TRBV7-3
D gene: .
J gene: TRBJ1-6
CDR3 length: 13
clone size: few

CDR3 protein: CASSLDRVNSPLHF
CDR3 DNA: TGTGCCAGCAGCTTAGACAGGGTTAATTCACCCCTCCACTTT
V gene: TRBV11-2
D gene: .
J gene: TRBJ1-6
CDR3 length: 14
clone size: .

CDR3 protein: CASSQMSREQYF
CDR3 DNA: TGCGCCAGCAGCCAGATGAGCCGCGAGCAGTACTTC
V gene: TRBV4-3
D gene: .
J gene: TRBJ2-7
CDR3 length: 12
clone size: .

CDR3 protein: CASSEEGLAGGLGGGELFF
CDR3 DNA: TGTGCCAGCAGTGAAGAGGGACTAGCGGGAGGGCTTGGCGGCGGGGAGCTGTTTTTT
V gene: TRBV2
D gene: TRBD2
J gene: TRBJ2-2
CDR3 length: 19
clone size: .

CDR3 protein: CASSREVGEALSYEQYF
CDR3 DNA: TGTGCCAGCAGTAGGGAGGTGGGCGAGGCCCTCTCCTACGAGCAGTACTTC
V gene: TRBV27
D gene: .
J gene: TRBJ2-7
CDR3 length: 17
clone size: .

CDR3 protein: CASSLVGLTEEQYF
CDR3 DNA: TGCGCCAGCAGCTTGGTTGGACTCACTGAAGAGCAGTACTTC
V gene: TRBV5-1
D gene: .
J gene: TRBJ2-7
CDR3 length: 14
clone size: .

CDR3 protein: CASSEPGSTDTQYF
CDR3 DNA: TGTGCCAGCAGTGAACCAGGGAGCACAGATACGCAGTATTTT
V gene: TRBV6-1
D gene: .
J gene: TRBJ2-3
CDR3 length: 14
clone size: .

CDR3 protein: CASSLGHDIYNEQFF
CDR3 DNA: TGTGCCAGCAGCTTGGGCCATGACATCTACAATGAGCAGTTCTTC
V gene: TRBV5-6
D gene: .
J gene: TRBJ2-1
CDR3 length: 15
clone size: .

CDR3 protein: CASSVTGKLASEQYF
CDR3 DNA: TGCGCCAGCAGTGTAACCGGGAAACTGGCCAGCGAGCAGTACTTC
V gene: TRBV10-1
D gene: .
J gene: TRBJ2-7
CDR3 length: 15
clone size: .

CDR3 protein: CASSLGAGRNQPQHF
CDR3 DNA: TGTGCCAGCAGCCTCGGAGCAGGGCGGAATCAGCCCCAGCATTTT
V gene: TRBV6-2/TRBV6-3
D gene: .
J gene: TRBJ1-5
CDR3 length: 15
clone size: .

CDR3 protein: CASSSTRKVSDTQYF
CDR3 DNA: TGTGCCAGCAGCTCAACTAGGAAGGTTTCAGATACGCAGTATTTT
V gene: TRBV7-6
D gene: .
J gene: TRBJ2-3
CDR3 length: 15
clone size: .

CDR3 protein: CASSAITGNEQYF
CDR3 DNA: TGCGCCAGCAGTGCGATAACAGGGAACGAGCAGTACTTC
V gene: TRBV10-1
D gene: .
J gene: TRBJ2-7
CDR3 length: 13
clone size: .

CDR3 protein: CASSQLLGEDSYEQYF
CDR3 DNA: TGTGCCAGCAGCCAACTACTAGGGGAGGACTCCTACGAGCAGTACTTC
V gene: TRBV3-1/TRBV3-2
D gene: .
J gene: TRBJ2-7
CDR3 length: 16
clone size: .

CDR3 protein: CSVVEGAEGTQYF
CDR3 DNA: TGCAGCGTTGTCGAGGGGGCCGAGGGTACGCAGTATTTT
V gene: TRBV29-1
D gene: TRBD1
J gene: TRBJ2-3
CDR3 length: 13
clone size: once

CDR3 protein: CASSIQPNTEAFF
CDR3 DNA: TGTGCCAGCTCGATACAGCCGAACACTGAAGCTTTCTTT
V gene: TRBV18
D gene: .
J gene: TRBJ1-1
CDR3 length: 13
clone size: .

CDR3 protein: CASSGTGRLGTNEKLFF
CDR3 DNA: TGTGCCAGCAGTGGGACAGGGAGGTTGGGAACTAATGAAAAACTGTTTTTT
V gene: TRBV28
D gene: TRBD1
J gene: TRBJ1-4
CDR3 length: 17
clone size: once

CDR3 protein: CASSRGLAVYEQYF
CDR3 DNA: TGTGCCAGCAGCCGGGGACTAGCGGTATACGAGCAGTACTTC
V gene: TRBV3-1/TRBV3-2
D gene: TRBD2
J gene: TRBJ2-7
CDR3 length: 14
clone size: few

CDR3 protein: CASSLRSRAGANVLTF
CDR3 DNA: TGTGCCAGCAGCTTGAGGTCCAGGGCTGGGGCCAACGTCCTGACTTTC
V gene: TRBV5-5
D gene: .
J gene: TRBJ2-6
CDR3 length: 16
clone size: .

CDR3 protein: CTSSQPREGPGEQYF
CDR3 DNA: TGCACCAGCAGCCAACCGAGGGAGGGCCCTGGGGAGCAGTACTTC
V gene: TRBV1
D gene: .
J gene: TRBJ2-7
CDR3 length: 15
clone size: few

CDR3 protein: CASSRREGEKLFF
CDR3 DNA: TGTGCCAGCAGCCGGAGGGAGGGGGAAAAACTGTTTTTT
V gene: TRBV7-8
D gene: .
J gene: TRBJ1-4
CDR3 length: 13
clone size: .

CDR3 protein: CASSKAGFNTEAFF
CDR3 DNA: TGTGCCAGTAGTAAGGCAGGGTTTAACACTGAAGCTTTCTTT
V gene: TRBV19
D gene: .
J gene: TRBJ1-1
CDR3 length: 14
clone size: .

CDR3 protein: CASTKARVDTQYF
CDR3 DNA: TGTGCCAGCACGAAGGCCCGGGTTGATACGCAGTATTTT
V gene: TRBV11-3
D gene: .
J gene: TRBJ2-3
CDR3 length: 13
clone size: .

CDR3 protein: CASSLGPSSNEQFF
CDR3 DNA: TGCGCCAGCAGCTTGGGTCCCAGTTCCAATGAGCAGTTCTTC
V gene: TRBV5-1
D gene: .
J gene: TRBJ2-1
CDR3 length: 14
clone size: .

CDR3 protein: CASSALTGNTGELFF
CDR3 DNA: TGTGCCAGCAGTGCACTAACAGGGAACACCGGGGAGCTGTTTTTT
V gene: TRBV28
D gene: .
J gene: TRBJ2-2
CDR3 length: 15
clone size: .

CDR3 protein: CASSLAEGAPLAFF
CDR3 DNA: TGCGCCAGCAGCTTGGCGGAGGGTGCCCCTTTGGCTTTCTTT
V gene: TRBV5-1
D gene: .
J gene: TRBJ1-1
CDR3 length: 14
clone size: .

CDR3 protein: CASSAEGLAGDHNEQFF
CDR3 DNA: TGTGCCAGCAGCGCAGAGGGGCTAGCGGGGGACCACAATGAGCAGTTCTTC
V gene: TRBV9
D gene: TRBD2
J gene: TRBJ2-1
CDR3 length: 17
clone size: once

CDR3 protein: CASSPDRGEQYF
CDR3 DNA: TGTGCCAGCAGTCCGGACAGGGGCGAGCAGTACTTC
V gene: TRBV12-3/TRBV12-4
D gene: TRBD1
J gene: TRBJ2-7
CDR3 length: 12
clone size: .

CDR3 protein: CASSEVAGGTEAFF
CDR3 DNA: TGTGCCAGCAGTGAAGTTGCAGGGGGCACTGAAGCTTTCTTT
V gene: TRBV6-1
D gene: TRBD1
J gene: TRBJ1-1
CDR3 length: 14
clone size: .

CDR3 protein: CASRRTGGTDTQYF
CDR3 DNA: TGTGCCAGCAGGCGGACAGGGGGTACAGATACGCAGTATTTT
V gene: TRBV6-5
D gene: TRBD1
J gene: TRBJ2-3
CDR3 length: 14
clone size: .